Listed below are T cell receptor beta chains from one sample, sequenced in a study of blood T cell repertoires in COVID-19. Clones were sequenced by immunoSEQ multiplex PCR, and TCRdb holds only the in-frame ones, with some missing. The sample carries about 33,000 clones, approximately 95% recorded once. The sequenced material came from peripheral blood. Receptor source: a male donor with active COVID-19. CDR3s include the opening cysteine and the closing phenylalanine or tryptophan. The D gene is left open where the match is weak. Only some rows state a clone size, as once, few, many or a class for expanded clones.

d_call j_call clone_size v_call cdr3_nt cdr3_aa
- TRBJ1-2 - TRBV6-5 TGTGCCATCCAAATCGGGACAAGTGGCTACACCTTC CAIQIGTSGYTF
- TRBJ2-7 - TRBV5-5 TGTGCCAGCAGGAGGGACACCGGATCTTACGAGCAGTACTTC CASRRDTGSYEQYF
TRBD1 TRBJ1-2 - TRBV6-1 TGTGCCAGCAGGGAAGGGACAGGGCTCTTACTTAACTATGGCCACACCTTC CASREGTGLLLNYGHTF
- TRBJ2-3 - TRBV7-6 TGTGCCAGCAGCTTAGACAGAGGGACTCTTGATACGCAGTATTTT CASSLDRGTLDTQYF
TRBD2 TRBJ2-7 - TRBV6-2/TRBV6-3 TGTGCCAGCAGTTCGCCTAGCGGGGGTGGCTACGAGCAGTACTTC CASSSPSGGGYEQYF
- TRBJ1-3 - TRBV28 TGTGCCAGCAGGCGGTGGGGGGGGACGACGAACACCATATATTTT CASRRWGGTTNTIYF
- TRBJ2-5 few TRBV12-3/TRBV12-4 TGTGCCAGCAGCTGGGGGCTGGGGGAGACCCAGTACTTC CASSWGLGETQYF
- TRBJ1-1 - TRBV5-6 TGTGCCAGCAGCTTGGTACCCACGGGCACTGAAGCTTTCTTT CASSLVPTGTEAFF
- TRBJ1-3 once TRBV7-6 TGTGCCAGCAGCTTGCCGACATTCTCTGGAAACACCATATATTTT CASSLPTFSGNTIYF
- TRBJ1-3 - TRBV12-3/TRBV12-4 TGTGCCAGCAGTAGACAAGGAAACACCATATATTTT CASSRQGNTIYF